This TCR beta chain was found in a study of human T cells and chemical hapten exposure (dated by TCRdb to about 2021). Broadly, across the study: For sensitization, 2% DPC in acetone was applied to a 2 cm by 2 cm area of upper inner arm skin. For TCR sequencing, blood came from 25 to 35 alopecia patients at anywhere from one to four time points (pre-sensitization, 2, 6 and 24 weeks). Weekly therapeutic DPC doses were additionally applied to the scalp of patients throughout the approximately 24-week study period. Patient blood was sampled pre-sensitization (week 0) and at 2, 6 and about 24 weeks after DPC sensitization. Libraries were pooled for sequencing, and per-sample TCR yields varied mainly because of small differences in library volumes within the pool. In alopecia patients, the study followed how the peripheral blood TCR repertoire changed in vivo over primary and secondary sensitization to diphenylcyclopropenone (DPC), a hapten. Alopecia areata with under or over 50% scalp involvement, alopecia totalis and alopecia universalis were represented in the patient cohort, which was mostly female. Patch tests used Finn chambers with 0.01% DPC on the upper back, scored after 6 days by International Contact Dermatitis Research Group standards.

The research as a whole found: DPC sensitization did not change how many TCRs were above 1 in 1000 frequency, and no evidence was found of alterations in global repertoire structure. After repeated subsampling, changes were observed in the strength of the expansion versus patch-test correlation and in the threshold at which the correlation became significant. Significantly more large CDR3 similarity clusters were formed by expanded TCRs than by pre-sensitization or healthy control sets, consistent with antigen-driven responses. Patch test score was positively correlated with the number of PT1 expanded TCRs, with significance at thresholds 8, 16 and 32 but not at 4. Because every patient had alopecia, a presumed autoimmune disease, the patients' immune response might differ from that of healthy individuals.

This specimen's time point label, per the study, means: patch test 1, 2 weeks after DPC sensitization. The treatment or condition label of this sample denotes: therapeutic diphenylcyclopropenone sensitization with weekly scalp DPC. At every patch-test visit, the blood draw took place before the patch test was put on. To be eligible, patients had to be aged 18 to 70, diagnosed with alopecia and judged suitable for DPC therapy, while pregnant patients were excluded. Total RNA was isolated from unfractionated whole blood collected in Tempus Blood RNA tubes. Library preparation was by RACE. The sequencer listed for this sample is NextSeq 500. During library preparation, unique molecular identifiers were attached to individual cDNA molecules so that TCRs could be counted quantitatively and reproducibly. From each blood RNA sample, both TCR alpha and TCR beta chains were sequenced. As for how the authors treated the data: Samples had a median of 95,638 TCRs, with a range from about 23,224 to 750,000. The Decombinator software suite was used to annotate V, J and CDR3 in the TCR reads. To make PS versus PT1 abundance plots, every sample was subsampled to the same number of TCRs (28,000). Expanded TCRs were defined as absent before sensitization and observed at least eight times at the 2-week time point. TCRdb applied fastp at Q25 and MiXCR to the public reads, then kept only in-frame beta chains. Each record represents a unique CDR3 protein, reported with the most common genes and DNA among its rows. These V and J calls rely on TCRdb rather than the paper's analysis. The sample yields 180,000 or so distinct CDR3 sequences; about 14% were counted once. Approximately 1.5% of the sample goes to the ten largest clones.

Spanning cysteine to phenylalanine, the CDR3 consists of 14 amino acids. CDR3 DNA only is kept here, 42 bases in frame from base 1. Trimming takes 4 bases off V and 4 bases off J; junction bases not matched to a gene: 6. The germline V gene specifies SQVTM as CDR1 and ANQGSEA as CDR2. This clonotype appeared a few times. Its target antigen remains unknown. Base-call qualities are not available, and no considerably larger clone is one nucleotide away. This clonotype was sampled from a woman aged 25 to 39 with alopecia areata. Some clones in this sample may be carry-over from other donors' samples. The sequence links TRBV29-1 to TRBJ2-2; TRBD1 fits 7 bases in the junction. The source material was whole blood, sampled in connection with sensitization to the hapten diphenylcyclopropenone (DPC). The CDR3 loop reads CSVATGWPTGELFF. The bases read TGCAGCGTTGCGACAGGGTGGCCCACCGGGGAGCTGTTTTTT.